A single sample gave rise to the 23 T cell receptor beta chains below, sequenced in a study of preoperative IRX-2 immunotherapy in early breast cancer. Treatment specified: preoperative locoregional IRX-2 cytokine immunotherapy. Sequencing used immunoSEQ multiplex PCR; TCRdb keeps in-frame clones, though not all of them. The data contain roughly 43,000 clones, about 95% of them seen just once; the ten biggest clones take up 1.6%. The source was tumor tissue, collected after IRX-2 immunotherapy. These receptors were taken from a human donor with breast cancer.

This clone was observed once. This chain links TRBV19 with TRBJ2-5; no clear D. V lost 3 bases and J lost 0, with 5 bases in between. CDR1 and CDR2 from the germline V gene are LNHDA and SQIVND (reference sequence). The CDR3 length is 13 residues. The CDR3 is CASSIYNQETQYF. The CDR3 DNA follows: TGTGCCAGTAGTATCTACAACCAAGAGACCCAGTACTTC.

For the CDR3, the DNA is TGTGCCAGCAGTTTCCAGAACTACGAGCAGTACTTC. Residues: CASSFQNYEQYF. The chain couples TRBV28 to TRBJ2-7; D remains unclear. The V gene's germline CDR1 is MDHEN and CDR2 SYDVKM. V gave up 3 bases and J gave up 3 bases, with 6 bases separating them. The CDR3 runs to 12 residues.

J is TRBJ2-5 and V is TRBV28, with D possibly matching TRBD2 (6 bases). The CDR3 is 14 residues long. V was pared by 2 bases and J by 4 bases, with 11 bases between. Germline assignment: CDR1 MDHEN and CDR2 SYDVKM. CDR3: CASSLERGLETQYF. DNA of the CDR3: TGTGCCAGCAGTTTAGAACGGGGGTTAGAGACCCAGTACTTC.

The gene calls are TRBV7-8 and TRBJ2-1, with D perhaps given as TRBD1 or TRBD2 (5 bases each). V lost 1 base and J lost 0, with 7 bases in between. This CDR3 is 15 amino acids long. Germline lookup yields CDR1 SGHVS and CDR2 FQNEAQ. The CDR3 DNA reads TGTGCCAGCAGCTTAGGGGGGACCTCCTACAATGAGCAGTTCTTC. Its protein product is CASSLGGTSYNEQFF.

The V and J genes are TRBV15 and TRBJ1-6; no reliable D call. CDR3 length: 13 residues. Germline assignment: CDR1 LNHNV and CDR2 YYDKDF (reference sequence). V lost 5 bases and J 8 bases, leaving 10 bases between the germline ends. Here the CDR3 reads CATSPRLDSPLHF. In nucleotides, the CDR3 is TGTGCCACCAGCCCAAGGTTAGATTCACCCCTCCACTTT.

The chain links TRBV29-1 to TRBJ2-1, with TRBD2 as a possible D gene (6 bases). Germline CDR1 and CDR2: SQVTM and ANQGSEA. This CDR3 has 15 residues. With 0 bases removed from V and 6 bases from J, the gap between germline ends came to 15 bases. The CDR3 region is CSVEDLGGRGNEQFF. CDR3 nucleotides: TGCAGCGTTGAAGATCTTGGGGGGAGAGGCAATGAGCAGTTCTTC.

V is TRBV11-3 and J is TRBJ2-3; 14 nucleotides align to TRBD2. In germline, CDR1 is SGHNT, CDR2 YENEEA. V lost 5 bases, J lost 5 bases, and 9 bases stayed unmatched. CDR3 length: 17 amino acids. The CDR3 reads CASSRTTSGGAKDTQYF. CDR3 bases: TGTGCCAGCAGCCGAACGACTAGCGGGGGGGCCAAAGATACGCAGTATTTT.

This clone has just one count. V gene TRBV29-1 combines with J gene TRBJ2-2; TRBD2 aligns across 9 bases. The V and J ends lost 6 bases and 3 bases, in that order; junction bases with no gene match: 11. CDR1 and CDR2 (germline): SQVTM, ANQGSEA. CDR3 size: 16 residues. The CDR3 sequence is CSVISAGGPDTGELFF. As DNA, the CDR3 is TGCAGCGTAATTTCGGCGGGAGGGCCAGACACCGGGGAGCTGTTTTTT.

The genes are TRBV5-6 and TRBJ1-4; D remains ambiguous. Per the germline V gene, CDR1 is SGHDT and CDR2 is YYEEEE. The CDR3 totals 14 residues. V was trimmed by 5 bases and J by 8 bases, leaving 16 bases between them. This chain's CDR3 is CASRNSPIGEKLFF. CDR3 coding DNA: TGTGCCAGCAGGAATAGCCCGATCGGGGAAAAACTGTTTTTT.

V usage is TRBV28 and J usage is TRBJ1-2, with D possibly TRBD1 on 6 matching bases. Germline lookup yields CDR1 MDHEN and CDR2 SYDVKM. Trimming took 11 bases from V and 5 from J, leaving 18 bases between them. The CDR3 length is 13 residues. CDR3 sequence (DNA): TGTGCCTGCCGGGCGGGGGGCCCTTATGGCTACACCTTC. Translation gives CACRAGGPYGYTF.

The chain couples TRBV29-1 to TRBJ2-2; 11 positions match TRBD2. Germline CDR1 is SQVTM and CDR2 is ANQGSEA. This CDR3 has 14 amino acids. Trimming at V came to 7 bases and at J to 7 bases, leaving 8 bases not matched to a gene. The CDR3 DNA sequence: TGCAGCGGGCTACTAGCGGGAGTTGTCGGGGAGCTGTTTTTT. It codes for CSGLLAGVVGELFF.

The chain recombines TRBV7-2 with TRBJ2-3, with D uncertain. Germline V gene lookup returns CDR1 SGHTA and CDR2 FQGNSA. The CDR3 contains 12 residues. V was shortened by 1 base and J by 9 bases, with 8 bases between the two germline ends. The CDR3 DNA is TGTGCCAGCAGCTTAGAGATAGGCACGCAGTATTTT. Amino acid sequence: CASSLEIGTQYF.

The CDR3 region has the DNA TGTGCCAGCAGCTTTGGAGGGGGCTACGAGCAGTACTTC. Translating it yields CASSFGGGYEQYF. The chain links TRBV11-3 to TRBJ2-7, with D possibly being TRBD1 or TRBD2 (6 bases each). The germline V and J ends were trimmed by 3 bases and 3 bases, with 9 bases remaining between them. In germline, CDR1 is SGHNT, CDR2 YENEEA. This CDR3 is built from 13 residues. Variable domain in full (rest from reference TRBV11-3 and TRBJ2-7): EAGVVQSPRYKIIEKKQPVAFWCNPISGHNTLYWYLQNLGQGPELLIRYENEEAVDDSQLPKDRFSAERLKGVDSTLKIQPAELGDSAVYLCASSFGGGYEQYFGPGTRLTVT.

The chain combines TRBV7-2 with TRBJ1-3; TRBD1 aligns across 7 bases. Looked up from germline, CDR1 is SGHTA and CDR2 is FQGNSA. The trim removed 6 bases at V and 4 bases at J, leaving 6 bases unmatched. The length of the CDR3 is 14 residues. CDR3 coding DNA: TGTGCCAGCAGTTACGACAGGGCAGGAAACACCATATATTTT. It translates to CASSYDRAGNTIYF.

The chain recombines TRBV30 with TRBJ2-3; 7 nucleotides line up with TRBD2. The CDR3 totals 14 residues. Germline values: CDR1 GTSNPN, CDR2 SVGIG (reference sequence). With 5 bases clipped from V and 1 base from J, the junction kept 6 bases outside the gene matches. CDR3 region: CAWGQRGRTDTQYF. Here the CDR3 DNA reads TGTGCCTGGGGGCAGCGGGGCCGCACAGATACGCAGTATTTT. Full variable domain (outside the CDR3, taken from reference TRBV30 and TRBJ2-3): SQTIHQWPATLVQPVGSPLSLECTVEGTSNPNLYWYRQAAGRGLQLLFYSVGIGQISSEVPQNLSASRPQDRQFILSSKKLLLSDSGFYLCAWGQRGRTDTQYFGPGTRLTVL.

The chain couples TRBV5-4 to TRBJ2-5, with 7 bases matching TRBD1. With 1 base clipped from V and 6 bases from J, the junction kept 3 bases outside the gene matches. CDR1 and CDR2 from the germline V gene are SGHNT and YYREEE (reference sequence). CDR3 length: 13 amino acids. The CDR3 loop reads CASSLTGEQTQYF. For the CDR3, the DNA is TGTGCCAGCAGCTTGACAGGGGAGCAGACCCAGTACTTC.

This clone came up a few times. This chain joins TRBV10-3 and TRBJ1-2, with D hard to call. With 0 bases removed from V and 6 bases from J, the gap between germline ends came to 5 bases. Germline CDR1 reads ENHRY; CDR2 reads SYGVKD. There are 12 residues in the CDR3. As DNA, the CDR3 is TGTGCCATCAGTGAGTCGCATGATGGCTACACCTTC. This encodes CAISESHDGYTF.

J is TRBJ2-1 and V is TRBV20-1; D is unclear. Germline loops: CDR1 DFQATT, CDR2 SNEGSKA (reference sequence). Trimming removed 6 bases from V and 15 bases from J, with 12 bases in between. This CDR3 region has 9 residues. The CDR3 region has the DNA TGCAGTGCAGGGTCTTCGCCGTTCTTC. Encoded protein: CSAGSSPFF.

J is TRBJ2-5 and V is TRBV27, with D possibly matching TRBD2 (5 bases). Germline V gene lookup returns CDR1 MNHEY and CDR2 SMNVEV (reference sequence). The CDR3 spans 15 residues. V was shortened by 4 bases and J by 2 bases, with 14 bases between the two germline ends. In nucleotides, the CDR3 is TGTGCCAGCAGTTCACTCGGGGATCCGCAAGAGACCCAGTACTTC. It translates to CASSSLGDPQETQYF.

The CDR3 region has the DNA TGCGCCAGCAGTCAACTAGCGGCGATTAGCACAGATACGCAGTATTTT. Protein product: CASSQLAAISTDTQYF. The V gene is TRBV10-2, the J gene TRBJ2-3, with TRBD2 matching 8 bases. The length of the CDR3 is 16 residues. V lost 5 bases and J lost 0; bases outside the gene matches: 7. CDR1 and CDR2 from the germline V gene are WSHSY and SAAADI.

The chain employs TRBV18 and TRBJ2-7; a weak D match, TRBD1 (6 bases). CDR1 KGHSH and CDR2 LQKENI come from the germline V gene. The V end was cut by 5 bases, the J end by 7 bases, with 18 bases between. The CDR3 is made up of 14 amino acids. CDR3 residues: CASSSGTPVREQYF. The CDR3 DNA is TGTGCCAGCTCATCCGGGACACCTGTTAGGGAGCAGTACTTC.

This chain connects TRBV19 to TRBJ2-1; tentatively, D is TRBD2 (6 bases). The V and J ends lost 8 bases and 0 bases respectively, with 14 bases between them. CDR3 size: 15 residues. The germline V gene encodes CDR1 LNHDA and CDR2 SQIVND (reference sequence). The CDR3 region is CASGGDPSSYNEQFF. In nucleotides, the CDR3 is TGTGCCAGTGGAGGGGACCCTAGCTCCTACAATGAGCAGTTCTTC.

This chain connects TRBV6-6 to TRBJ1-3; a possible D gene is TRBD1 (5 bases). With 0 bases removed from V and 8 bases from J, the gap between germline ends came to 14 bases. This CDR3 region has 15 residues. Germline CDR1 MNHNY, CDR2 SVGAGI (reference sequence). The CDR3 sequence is CASSYSIARGDTIYF. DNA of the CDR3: TGTGCCAGCAGTTACTCGATTGCGAGGGGAGACACCATATATTTT.